This T cell receptor beta chain is from a study of Graves' ophthalmopathy and Graves' hyperthyroidism (dated by TCRdb to the late 2010s). Background for the entire study: A patient counted as having stable hyperthyroidism if there was no progression to ophthalmopathy within 18 months of follow-up. The study used signatures of the TCR beta repertoire to tell Graves' ophthalmopathy apart from Graves' hyperthyroidism and to predict which patients would progress to ophthalmopathy. In total, around 140 blood samples were TCR-sequenced: under 45 ophthalmopathy, some 75 hyperthyroidism and some 17 hyperthyroidism-to-ophthalmopathy patients. To explore V-J signatures that distinguish ophthalmopathy from hyperthyroidism, a discovery set of about a hundred patients was enrolled, made up of approximately 45 with ophthalmopathy and some 60 with stable hyperthyroidism. For independent validation, a separate cohort was made up of fewer than 20 hyperthyroidism patients plus 17 patients who later progressed from hyperthyroidism to ophthalmopathy. In over 5 hyperthyroidism patients, the T-cell repertoires found in thyroid tissue were compared with those found in blood. Following sample collection, hyperthyroidism patients were given methimazole at a starting dose of 30 mg daily, and ophthalmopathy patients were given high-dose intravenous methylprednisolone. Overall study results and their limits: No statistical method was used to set the sample size in advance, and the investigators knew which group each participant was assigned to. In validation, the model predicted ophthalmopathy progression with about 71% sensitivity and 72.22% specificity; 12 predicted patients were CT-confirmed with GO in a median of around 6.5 months. Among expanded thyroid clonotypes with frequency above 0.001, most also showed up in blood, which suggests that blood repertoires may reflect the thyroid immune response. In cross-validation, the 13-signature model distinguished ophthalmopathy from stable hyperthyroidism with less than 90% sensitivity and over 81% specificity, while in the test set the corresponding values were around 79% and 71%.

For repertoire sequencing, the TCR beta CDR3 regions were amplified from RNA transcripts. A first-round RT-PCR used HTBI primers with the Qiagen OneStep RT-PCR kit, followed by a second-round multiplex PCR, size selection and purification. Sequencing of the libraries was carried out on an Illumina HiSeq2000 in paired-end mode with 100 bp reads. The authors' analysis ran thus. SOAPnuke was used to process the reads, throwing out any read that had adapters, had uncalled bases, had a mean Phred below 15, or lacked an exact constant-primer or identifier match. COPE v1.2.5 was used to merge high-quality paired reads. Clonotypes were defined as unique nucleotide sequences and were aligned to IMGT TRB V, D and J references using MiTCR v1.1. Only V-J combinations with frequency above 0.0001 were analysed, covering around 99% of repertoires. For each V-J combination, a TCR clonal expansion and chaos score was defined as F50 clonal expansion divided by the chaos observed in the TCRdist matrix. Welch's t-statistics and random forest were used to reduce features to over ten V-J combinations, which were fed into a naive Bayes classifier. The similarity between thyroid and blood repertoires was quantified using the Morisita-Horn index. TCRdb reworked the public reads: Q25 trimming with fastp, MiXCR clone assembly, productive beta chains retained. A single entry per CDR3 protein holds the most common genes and DNA from its merged rows. The V and J calls reflect TCRdb's pipeline rather than the authors' work. In all, the sample holds 900,000 to 1,200,000 distinct CDR3 sequences, and 35% to 40% of those were seen once. 11% of the sample goes to the ten largest clones.

Hyperthyroidism patients were newly diagnosed, were aged 18 to 65 years, and had a disease duration under 2 months. Patients were excluded if they had other autoimmune diseases, uncontrolled infections, pregnancy or lactation. Clinical symptoms, serum thyroxine, TRAb, thyroid ultrasound and orbital computed tomography formed the basis of the diagnosis. Trizol reagent was used to extract the total RNA, and its quality was then checked on an Agilent 2100 Bioanalyzer. Worth noting for this clonotype: Its antigen is still unknown. Base qualities are not provided; no much larger clone lies one nucleotide away.

Counted from cysteine to phenylalanine, this CDR3 has 16 amino acids. Just CDR3 DNA is preserved here, 48 bases in frame from base 1. V is reduced by 4 bases and J by 1 base, leaving a spacing of 18 bases between them. In the germline V gene, CDR1 corresponds to SGHTS and CDR2 to YDEGEE. The chain is assembled from TRBV5-8 and TRBJ2-7; a weak D assignment points to TRBD1 (7 bases agree). The source is an adult man with Graves' hyperthyroidism. The specimen sequenced was peripheral blood or thyroid tissue (not recorded which). The DNA sequence is given as TGTGCCAGCAGCCCTTCAGGGGGGACTGAATCCTACGAGCAGTACTTC. This codes for CASSPSGGTESYEQYF.